This T cell receptor (beta chain) comes out of a study of T-cell reconstitution after alpha-beta-depleted transplantation in children. The library targeted TCRbeta and was prepared with unique molecular identifiers. TCRdb analysed the PCR reads with MiXCR anew, one entry per CDR3 protein. The table includes hundreds of thousands of distinct CDR3 sequences, about 15% detected once. V shed 5 bases and J shed 0 bases, with 21 bases lying between them. Germline V lookup: CDR1 SGHAT, CDR2 FQNNGV. This CDR3 is built from 18 residues. The receptor was isolated from a male patient aged 2 to 10 who had a stem cell transplant for acute lymphoblastic leukemia, so the T cells may come from the graft donor. The sequences come from PBMCs, mostly from graft donor cells, collected 360 days after TCRalphabeta/CD19-depleted stem cell transplant. This chain uses TRBV11-2 with TRBJ2-3; D not certain. CDR3 nucleotides: TGTGCCAGCAGCCCGGACCTCAACCACCCTCTTAGCACAGATACGCAGTATTTT. Protein: CASSPDLNHPLSTDTQYF.